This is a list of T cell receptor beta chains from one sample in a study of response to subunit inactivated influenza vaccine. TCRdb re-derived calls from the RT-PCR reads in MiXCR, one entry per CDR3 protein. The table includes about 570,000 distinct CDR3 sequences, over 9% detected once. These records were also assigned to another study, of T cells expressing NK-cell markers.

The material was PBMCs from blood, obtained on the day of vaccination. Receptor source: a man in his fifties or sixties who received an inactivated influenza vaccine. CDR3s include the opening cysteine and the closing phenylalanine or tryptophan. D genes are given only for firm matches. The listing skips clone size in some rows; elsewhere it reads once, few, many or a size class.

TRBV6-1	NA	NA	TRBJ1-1	TGTGCCAGCAGAGCAGGGAGGGGCGGAAACACTGAAGCTTTCTTT	CASRAGRGGNTEAFF
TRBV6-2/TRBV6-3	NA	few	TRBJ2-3	TGTGCCAGCAGTTACTTGGGTCTCACAGATACGCAGTATTTT	CASSYLGLTDTQYF
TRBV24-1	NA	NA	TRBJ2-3	TGTGCCACCAGTGATGGAACAGATACGCAGTATTTT	CATSDGTDTQYF
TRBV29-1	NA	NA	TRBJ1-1	TGCAGCGTTGGTCTTTCTTCACTAAACACTGAAGCTTTCTTT	CSVGLSSLNTEAFF
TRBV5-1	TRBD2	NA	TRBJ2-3	TGCGCCAGCAGCCAAGGACTAGCGGGACGCACAGATACGCAGTATTTT	CASSQGLAGRTDTQYF
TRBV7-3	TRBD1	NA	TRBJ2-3	TGTGCCAGCAGCCGGACAGGGGGTTTAGATACGCAGTATTTT	CASSRTGGLDTQYF
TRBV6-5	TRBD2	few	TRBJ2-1	TGTGCCAGCAGTTACACTCTAGCGGGATACAATGAGCAGTTCTTC	CASSYTLAGYNEQFF
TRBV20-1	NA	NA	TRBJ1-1	TGCAGTGCTAGTCAGATCGGGACTGAAGCTTTCTTT	CSASQIGTEAFF
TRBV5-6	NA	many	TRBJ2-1	TGTGCCAGCAGCTTCGAGATCTCCCCTTACAATGAGCAGTTCTTC	CASSFEISPYNEQFF
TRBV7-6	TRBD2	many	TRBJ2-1	TGTGCCAGCAGCTTAGGACTAGCGTCGAGGGGCAATGAGCAGTTCTTC	CASSLGLASRGNEQFF
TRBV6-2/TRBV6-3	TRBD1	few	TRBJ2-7	TGTGCCAGCAGTTACGCAGCCGGGACAGGGACCTACGAGCAGTACTTC	CASSYAAGTGTYEQYF
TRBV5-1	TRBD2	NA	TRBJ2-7	TGCGCCAGCAGCCTTCAGTCGACTAGCGGGGTTTCCTACGAGCAGTACTTC	CASSLQSTSGVSYEQYF
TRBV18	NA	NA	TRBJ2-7	TGTGCCAGCCCACCACCCGGGAACGAGCAGTACTTC	CASPPPGNEQYF
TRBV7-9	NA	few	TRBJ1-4	TGTGCCAGCAGCATAGCTATCTATCCATCCACTAATGAAAAACTGTTTTTT	CASSIAIYPSTNEKLFF
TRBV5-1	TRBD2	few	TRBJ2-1	TGCGCCAGCAGCTTGGAGGCTAGCGGGGGGGCCCTCAATGAGCAGTTCTTC	CASSLEASGGALNEQFF
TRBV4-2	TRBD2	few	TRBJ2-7	TGTGCCAGCAGCCAGGTTCGGGAGGTTACCTACGAGCAGTACTTC	CASSQVREVTYEQYF
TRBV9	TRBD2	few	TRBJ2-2	TGTGCCAGCAGCGTAACTAGCGGGAGTAACGGGGAGCTGTTTTTT	CASSVTSGSNGELFF
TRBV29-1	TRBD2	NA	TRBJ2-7	TGCAGCGTGCGGGGGGGGGCCAACTACGAGCAGTACTTC	CSVRGGANYEQYF
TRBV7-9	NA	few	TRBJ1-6	TGTGCCAGCAGCACTGTGGGGTTTTCCTATAATTCACCCCTCCACTTT	CASSTVGFSYNSPLHF
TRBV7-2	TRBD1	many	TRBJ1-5	TGTGCCAGCAGCGCAGATGACAGGGTGGCTCAGCCCCAGCATTTT	CASSADDRVAQPQHF
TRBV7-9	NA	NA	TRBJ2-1	TGTGCCAGCAGCTCGGATTCAGGGAGGTTCTTC	CASSSDSGRFF
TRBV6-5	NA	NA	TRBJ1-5	TGTGCCAGCAGTTACTCCGCAGGGATTACCGATCAGCCCCAGCATTTT	CASSYSAGITDQPQHF
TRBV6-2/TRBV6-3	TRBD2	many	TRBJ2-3	TGTGCCAGCAGTTACTCAGGCAAACTAGCGGCAGATACGCAGTATTTT	CASSYSGKLAADTQYF
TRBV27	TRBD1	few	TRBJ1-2	TGTGCCAGCAGTAAAGGACAGGGGTATTGGAACTATGGCTACACCTTC	CASSKGQGYWNYGYTF
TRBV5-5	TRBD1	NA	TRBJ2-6	TGTGCCAGCGGACGACAGGGCTCGGGGGCCAACGTCCTGACTTTC	CASGRQGSGANVLTF
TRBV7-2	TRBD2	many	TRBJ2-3	TGTGCCAGCAGCTTATTTAGCGGGAGTCTGGCAGATACGCAGTATTTT	CASSLFSGSLADTQYF
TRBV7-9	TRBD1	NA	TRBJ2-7	TGTGCCAGCAGCCCCCGGACAGGCACCTTTGAGCAGTACTTC	CASSPRTGTFEQYF
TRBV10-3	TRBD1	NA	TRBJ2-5	TGTGCCATCAGTGCAGGGGACAGGGCCGAGACCCAGTACTTC	CAISAGDRAETQYF
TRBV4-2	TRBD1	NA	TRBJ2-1	TGTGCCAGCAGCCCTTTGACAGGGCAAACACCGCAGTTCTTC	CASSPLTGQTPQFF
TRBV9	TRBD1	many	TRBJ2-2	TGTGCCAGCAGCTACACAGGGGCCGGGGAGCTGTTTTTT	CASSYTGAGELFF
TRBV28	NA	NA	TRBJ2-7	TGTGCCAGCAGTCAATGGGAGTTGCTTAGATGGGGCGAGCAGTACTTC	CASSQWELLRWGEQYF
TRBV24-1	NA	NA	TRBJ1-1	TGTGCCACCATGTACGGAGACAACACTGAAGCTTTCTTT	CATMYGDNTEAFF
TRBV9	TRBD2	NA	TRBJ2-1	TGTGCCAGCAGCCTAAGAGCGGGAGTCGGTACGGATGAGCAGTTCTTC	CASSLRAGVGTDEQFF
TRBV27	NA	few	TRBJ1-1	TGTGCCAGCAGTCCCTCAGGGCCTACTGAAGCTTTCTTT	CASSPSGPTEAFF
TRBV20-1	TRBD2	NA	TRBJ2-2	TGCAGTGCTAGGGGAACTAGCGGGGGGAACACCGGGGAGCTGTTTTTT	CSARGTSGGNTGELFF
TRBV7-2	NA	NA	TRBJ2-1	TGTGCCAGCAGCTTAGTCTCCGGGAGTGAGCAGTTCTTC	CASSLVSGSEQFF
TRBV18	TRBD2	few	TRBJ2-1	TGTGCCAGCTCACCACCGAAGCGGGAGGGCCTCAATGAGCAGTTCTTC	CASSPPKREGLNEQFF
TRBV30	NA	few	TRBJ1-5	TGTGCCTGGAGTGTACGTGGGGGGCGCAATCAGCCCCAGCATTTT	CAWSVRGGRNQPQHF
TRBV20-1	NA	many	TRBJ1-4	TGCAGTGCCTTGACAGGAATTAATGAAAAACTGTTTTTT	CSALTGINEKLFF
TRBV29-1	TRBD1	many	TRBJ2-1	TGCAGCGTTGAAGAGGGACAGGGGTGGGGTGAGCAGTTCTTC	CSVEEGQGWGEQFF
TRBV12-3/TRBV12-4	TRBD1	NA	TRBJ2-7	TGTGCCAGCAGACGGACAGGGGAACGCTACGAGCAGTACTTC	CASRRTGERYEQYF
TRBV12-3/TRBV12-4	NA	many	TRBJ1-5	TGTGCCAGCAGTTATCCGGGTCAGCCCCAGCATTTT	CASSYPGQPQHF
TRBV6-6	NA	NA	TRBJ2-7	TGTGCCAGCGGGGGGGCCTCTTACGAGCAGTACTTC	CASGGASYEQYF
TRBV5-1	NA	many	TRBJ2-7	TGCGCCAGCAGCTCTGGAGGGGTTCCTCACTCCTACGAGCAGTACTTC	CASSSGGVPHSYEQYF
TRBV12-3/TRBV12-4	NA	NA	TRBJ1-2	TGTGCCAGCAGTCCTGGTGGGGGTGCTGGCTACACCTTC	CASSPGGGAGYTF
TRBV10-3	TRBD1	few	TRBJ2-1	TGTGCCATCCGGCAGGGACAGGGTAACAATGAGCAGTTCTTC	CAIRQGQGNNEQFF
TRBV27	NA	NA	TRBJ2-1	TGTGCCAGCAGTTTATCGAGCCCCCCCGGCCCTGAGCAGTTCTTC	CASSLSSPPGPEQFF
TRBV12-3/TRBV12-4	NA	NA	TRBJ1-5	TGTGCCAGCACTGGGGGGCGGAATCAGCCCCAGCATTTT	CASTGGRNQPQHF
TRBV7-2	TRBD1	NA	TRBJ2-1	TGTGCCAGCAGCTTAGCAAACAGGGGGGAGCAGTTCTTC	CASSLANRGEQFF
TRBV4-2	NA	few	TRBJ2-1	TGTGCCAGCAGCCCCGGCGCCCATGAGCAGTTCTTC	CASSPGAHEQFF
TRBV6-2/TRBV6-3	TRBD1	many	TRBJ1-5	TGTGCCAGCAGTTACCCGGGACAGGGGGAGTTTGGCAATCAGCCCCAGCATTTT	CASSYPGQGEFGNQPQHF
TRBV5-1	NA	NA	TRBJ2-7	TGCGCCAGCAGCCTCGGACATAGCTCACCCTCCTACGAGCAGTACTTC	CASSLGHSSPSYEQYF